The 18 T cell receptor beta chains reported below all come from one sample, sequenced in a study of shared clonotypes between healthy human individuals. Method: immunoSEQ multiplex PCR; TCRdb's copy keeps in-frame clones and lacks some. The top ten hold more than 0.1% of the sample, which has over 2 million clones, 85% to 95% seen once. The sample comprised naive CD4+ T cells sorted from blood. As to subset: CD45RA+ positively selected. Receptors originate from a man between 18 and 35 years old in good health.

In regard to this clone: Other DNA sequences in this sample translate to the same CDR3. CDR3 DNA: TGTGCCAGCCGTCGAGGGAATACGCAGTATTTT. Translating it yields CASRRGNTQYF. The rearrangement uses TRBV6-5 and TRBJ2-3, with a tentative D call TRBD2 (5 bases). The CDR3 has 11 residues. The V end was cut by 8 bases, the J end by 7 bases, with 10 bases between. CDR1 MNHEY and CDR2 SVGAGI come from the germline V gene.

V is TRBV6-6 and J is TRBJ2-2, with 8 bases identical to TRBD1. V gave up 6 bases and J gave up 3 bases; unmatched junction bases: 9. CDR1 MNHNY and CDR2 SVGAGI come from the germline V gene (reference sequence). This CDR3 region has 16 residues. CDR3 sequence (DNA): TGTGCCAGCAGCTCCCGACAGGGGCCGGACACCGGGGAGCTGTTTTTT. The encoded protein is CASSSRQGPDTGELFF.

The rearrangement links TRBV4-1 to TRBJ2-3; 9 bases match TRBD2. The CDR3 consists of 17 residues. Per germline, CDR1 MGHRA and CDR2 YSYEKL. The ends lost 0 bases at V and 5 bases at J; junction bases unmatched: 9. This CDR3 reads CASSQEAGGANEDTQYF. Here the CDR3 DNA reads TGCGCCAGCAGCCAAGAAGCGGGGGGTGCGAATGAAGATACGCAGTATTTT.

On this clone itself: The sample holds other DNA sequences that translate to the same CDR3. V usage is TRBV5-1 and J usage is TRBJ2-1; TRBD2 matches 12 bases. In germline, CDR1 is SGHRS, CDR2 YFSETQ. There are 15 residues in the CDR3. V lost 3 bases and J lost 6; bases outside the gene matches: 4. The CDR3 DNA sequence: TGCGCCAGCAGCTCCCTAGCGGGGGGGCCCAATGAGCAGTTCTTC. Residues: CASSSLAGGPNEQFF. The complete variable domain, with remaining parts taken from reference TRBV5-1 and TRBJ2-1, reads KAGVTQTPRYLIKTRGQQVTLSCSPISGHRSVSWYQQTPGQGLQFLFEYFSETQRNKGNFPGRFSGRQFSNSRSEMNVSTLELGDSALYLCASSSLAGGPNEQFFGPGTRLTVL.

The chain combines TRBV10-3 with TRBJ1-1, with D perhaps matching TRBD1 (5 bases). The V and J ends lost 8 bases and 6 bases respectively, with 10 bases between them. The CDR3 length is 11 residues. Germline V gene data show CDR1 as ENHRY and CDR2 as SYGVKD. The CDR3 loop is CAIGKGPEAFF. Written as DNA, the CDR3 is TGTGCCATCGGAAAGGGGCCTGAAGCTTTCTTT.

This clone was recorded only once. The sample contains more than one DNA sequence encoding this CDR3. The rearrangement links TRBV6-1 to TRBJ1-5; 9 bases match TRBD1. The junction had 1 base not matched to a gene; V was cut back by 6 bases and J by 4 bases. Germline CDR1 MNHNS, CDR2 SASEGT. This CDR3 contains 13 residues. The CDR3 nucleotides read TGTGCCAGCAGGACAGGGGGAAATCAGCCCCAGCATTTT. It codes for CASRTGGNQPQHF.

For this clone: The sample has other DNA sequences that encode this CDR3 too. The chain carries TRBV28 and TRBJ2-7; D is unresolved. The CDR3 runs 13 residues. V lost 3 bases, J lost 4 bases, and 10 bases lay in between. Germline values: CDR1 MDHEN, CDR2 SYDVKM. This CDR3 reads CASSFGNSYEQYF. CDR3 in DNA: TGTGCCAGCAGTTTCGGCAACTCTTACGAGCAGTACTTC.

The J gene is TRBJ1-1, the V gene TRBV11-3, with D possibly matching TRBD1 (5 bases). The germline V and J ends were trimmed by 6 bases and 0 bases, with 23 bases remaining between them. This CDR3 spans 18 amino acids. Germline CDR1 SGHNT, CDR2 YENEEA. The CDR3 protein is CASSFSGLGDWLNTEAFF. The CDR3 nucleotides read TGTGCCAGCAGTTTTTCAGGGTTGGGGGACTGGCTGAACACTGAAGCTTTCTTT.

The chain has TRBV5-4 and TRBJ2-7; possibly TRBD2 for D (6 bases). The germline gives CDR1 SGHNT, CDR2 YYREEE (reference sequence). This CDR3 comprises 18 residues. Trimming left V 3 bases short and J 0 bases short, with 22 bases between. The CDR3 nucleotides read TGTGCCAGCAGCTCGATGGGAGGACGGACCCTATTCTCCTACGAGCAGTACTTC. Translating gives CASSSMGGRTLFSYEQYF.

The chain employs TRBV5-1 and TRBJ2-6, with D unresolved. Trimming removed 5 bases at V and 0 bases at J, with 9 bases between. The CDR3 consists of 15 residues. Germline V gene lookup returns CDR1 SGHRS and CDR2 YFSETQ. CDR3 nucleotides: TGCGCCAGCAGTTTGATCGCCTCTGGGGCCAACGTCCTGACTTTC. It translates to CASSLIASGANVLTF.

Turning to this clone: This may arise from a read error, as a much more abundant clone is one base away. The chain is built from TRBV5-8 and TRBJ2-7; the D gene is possibly TRBD2 (6 bases). Trimming took 2 bases from V and 6 from J, leaving 6 bases between them. The germline V gene has CDR1 SGHTS and CDR2 YDEGEE. The CDR3 has 11 amino acids. This chain's CDR3 is CASSFGGEQYF. The CDR3 DNA follows: TGTGCCAGCAGCTTCGGGGGCGAGCAGTACTTC.

The CDR3 sequence is CATSSRAGESYNEQFF. As DNA, the CDR3 is TGTGCCACCAGCAGTCGAGCGGGAGAGTCCTACAATGAGCAGTTCTTC. The V call is TRBV15, the J call TRBJ2-1, with TRBD2 matching 8 bases. The CDR3 is made up of 16 amino acids. V gave up 3 bases and J gave up 1 base; unmatched junction bases: 5. Per the germline V gene, CDR1 is LNHNV and CDR2 is YYDKDF (reference sequence). Drawing the rest from reference TRBV15 and TRBJ2-1, the complete variable domain is DAMVIQNPRYQVTQFGKPVTLSCSQTLNHNVMYWYQQKSSQAPKLLFHYYDKDFNNEADTPDNFQSRRPNTSFCFLDIRSPGLGDTAMYLCATSSRAGESYNEQFFGPGTRLTVL.

This chain uses TRBV11-2 with TRBJ2-6; D unresolved. The CDR3 length is 16 residues. In germline, CDR1 is SGHAT, CDR2 FQNNGV. V was clipped by 1 base and J by 0 bases, with 7 bases between them. CDR3 in DNA: TGTGCCAGCAGCTTAGTAAGGTACTCTGGGGCCAACGTCCTGACTTTC. The encoded protein is CASSLVRYSGANVLTF.

The chain uses TRBV30 and TRBJ1-1; D might be TRBD1 (6 bases). Germline lookup yields CDR1 GTSNPN and CDR2 SVGIG (reference sequence). The CDR3 totals 13 residues. V lost 8 bases and J 1 base, leaving 14 bases between the germline ends. This chain's CDR3 is CAIRGGPNTEAFF. CDR3 DNA sequence: TGTGCCATACGCGGGGGCCCGAACACTGAAGCTTTCTTT. The full variable domain, in which reference TRBV30 and TRBJ1-1 provide the parts outside the CDR3, is SQTIHQWPATLVQPVGSPLSLECTVEGTSNPNLYWYRQAAGRGLQLLFYSVGIGQISSEVPQNLSASRPQDRQFILSSKKLLLSDSGFYLCAIRGGPNTEAFFGQGTRLTVV.

This chain uses TRBV28 with TRBJ1-5; 9 nucleotides agree with TRBD1. The junction had 12 bases not matched to a gene; V was cut back by 7 bases and J by 8 bases. This CDR3 has 15 residues. Looked up from germline, CDR1 is MDHEN and CDR2 is SYDVKM. CDR3 residues: CASTTGQGILKPQHF. CDR3 bases: TGTGCCAGCACTACAGGACAGGGGATATTGAAGCCCCAGCATTTT.

V usage is TRBV5-1 and J usage is TRBJ2-1, with D perhaps matching TRBD1 or TRBD2 (6 bases each). The germline CDR1 and CDR2 sequences are SGHRS and YFSETQ. Trimming took off 7 bases at V and 1 base at J, with 12 bases between the two ends. This CDR3 contains 14 residues. The CDR3 sequence: CASGGGLSYNEQFF. CDR3 nucleotides: TGCGCCAGCGGAGGGGGACTTTCCTACAATGAGCAGTTCTTC. Supplemented by reference TRBV5-1 and TRBJ2-1, the full variable domain reads KAGVTQTPRYLIKTRGQQVTLSCSPISGHRSVSWYQQTPGQGLQFLFEYFSETQRNKGNFPGRFSGRQFSNSRSEMNVSTLELGDSALYLCASGGGLSYNEQFFGPGTRLTVL.

This clone has a single count. This chain connects TRBV2 to TRBJ2-5; D remains unclear. With 3 bases removed from V and 5 bases from J, the gap between germline ends came to 10 bases. This CDR3 region has 13 residues. Germline CDR1 SNHLY, CDR2 FYNNEI. The CDR3 reads CASSEKFQETQYF. Written as DNA, the CDR3 is TGTGCCAGCAGTGAGAAGTTCCAGGAGACCCAGTACTTC. Full variable domain (remainder filled in from reference TRBV2 and TRBJ2-5): EPEVTQTPSHQVTQMGQEVILRCVPISNHLYFYWYRQILGQKVEFLVSFYNNEISEKSEIFDDQFSVERPDGSNFTLKIRSTKLEDSAMYFCASSEKFQETQYFGPGTRLLVL.

This chain connects TRBV11-1 to TRBJ2-3; 7 bases match TRBD1. In germline, CDR1 is SGHAT, CDR2 FQDESV (reference sequence). The length of the CDR3 is 16 residues. The junction had 6 bases not matched to a gene; V was cut back by 1 base and J by 2 bases. The CDR3 sequence: CASSLENRGPTDTQYF. The CDR3 DNA is TGTGCCAGCAGCTTAGAGAACAGGGGACCCACAGATACGCAGTATTTT.